The 27 T cell receptor beta chains reported below all come from one sample, sequenced in a study of blood T cell repertoires in COVID-19. Data came from immunoSEQ multiplex PCR; TCRdb stores just in-frame clones and leaves some out. The repertoire holds some 380,000 clones, with nearly 90% as singletons. The sample was PBMCs or T cells enriched from blood (not recorded which). These receptors all come from a woman in her 40s with acute COVID-19.

The chain carries TRBV11-2 and TRBJ2-5, with D uncertain. Germline-derived CDR1 and CDR2 are SGHAT and FQNNGV. This CDR3 contains 12 residues. V was cut by 5 bases and J by 2 bases, with 6 bases left in between. CDR3 loop: CASSTEQETQYF. In DNA, the CDR3 is TGTGCCAGCAGCACCGAGCAAGAGACCCAGTACTTC.

This chain uses TRBV5-3 with TRBJ1-2; TRBD1 aligns across 9 bases. TRBV5-3 falls under the ORF class, with uncertain function. The CDR3 is made up of 13 amino acids. V lost 5 bases, J lost 7 bases, and 6 bases stayed unmatched. The CDR3 region is CARSYRGPGGYTF. As DNA, the CDR3 is TGTGCCAGAAGTTACAGGGGGCCGGGTGGCTACACCTTC.

The V gene is TRBV24-1, the J gene TRBJ1-5; D is possibly TRBD1 (6 bases). The germline V gene encodes CDR1 KGHDR and CDR2 SFDVKD. The CDR3 is made up of 13 amino acids. The V end lost 9 bases, the J end lost 3 bases, and 11 bases lay between the germline ends. DNA of the CDR3: TGTGCCACCGGCGGACAGTCCAATCAGCCCCAGCATTTT. It codes for CATGGQSNQPQHF.

The J gene is TRBJ1-4, the V gene TRBV25-1; 9 bases align to TRBD1. Germline V gene lookup returns CDR1 MGHDK and CDR2 SYGVNS. The V and J ends lost 3 bases and 7 bases, in that order; junction bases with no gene match: 9. This CDR3 contains 16 residues. The DNA for the CDR3 is TGTGCCAGCAGTGATGTTGGCGGGACAGGGAGTGAAAAACTGTTTTTT. Protein sequence: CASSDVGGTGSEKLFF.

The chain joins TRBV29-1 to TRBJ2-2; 10 positions agree with TRBD2. Germline V CDR1 and CDR2: SQVTM, ANQGSEA. This CDR3 comprises 15 residues. The V and J ends lost 2 bases and 4 bases, in that order; junction bases with no gene match: 4. CDR3 DNA sequence: TGCAGCGTTGAAACAGCGGGGGGGCCCACCGGGGAGCTGTTTTTT. This sequence encodes CSVETAGGPTGELFF.

This clone was observed once. This chain connects TRBV18 to TRBJ2-1; D possibly corresponds to TRBD1 (5 bases). The CDR3 is 14 amino acids. Germline V gene lookup returns CDR1 KGHSH and CDR2 LQKENI. The V end was cut by 4 bases, the J end by 4 bases, with 11 bases between. The CDR3 reads CASSRDAGYNEQFF. The CDR3 region has the DNA TGTGCCAGCTCACGAGACGCAGGGTACAATGAGCAGTTCTTC.

The CDR3 loop reads CASGTGAQEKLFF. The CDR3 bases are TGTGCCAGCGGGACAGGGGCACAAGAAAAACTGTTTTTT. The rearrangement joins TRBV2 to TRBJ1-4, with TRBD1 identical over 10 bases. The CDR3 consists of 13 residues. Unmatched junction bases numbered 5, after V lost 8 bases and J lost 8 bases. The germline CDR1 and CDR2 sequences are SNHLY and FYNNEI.

This sequence joins TRBV5-1 and TRBJ1-6; unclear D gene. Looked up from germline, CDR1 is SGHRS and CDR2 is YFSETQ. The CDR3 covers 15 residues. V was shortened by 0 bases and J by 6 bases, with 10 bases between the two germline ends. CDR3 region: CASSLGGGGNSPLHF. CDR3 nucleotides: TGCGCCAGCAGCTTGGGTGGAGGAGGTAATTCACCCCTCCACTTT.

The chain has TRBV30 and TRBJ2-1; D is perhaps TRBD1 (5 bases). Germline V gene data show CDR1 as GTSNPN and CDR2 as SVGIG (reference sequence). The CDR3 consists of 14 residues. V shed 5 bases and J shed 2 bases, with 13 bases lying between them. CDR3 sequence (DNA): TGTGCCTGGTGTAGGGGTCCGCCCTACAATGAGCAGTTCTTC. As protein: CAWCRGPPYNEQFF.

The J gene is TRBJ2-7, the V gene TRBV7-2; no firm D call. Germline CDR1 is SGHTA and CDR2 is FQGNSA. V lost 1 base and J 6 bases, leaving 13 bases between the germline ends. The CDR3 runs 14 residues. The CDR3 region has the DNA TGTGCCAGCAGCTTAGTGGCTGGCTCGGGCGAGCAGTACTTC. Translated: CASSLVAGSGEQYF.

The J gene is TRBJ2-5, the V gene TRBV9; 10 nucleotides match TRBD2. The length of the CDR3 is 17 residues. Trimming cost V 0 bases and J 4 bases; bases outside gene matches: 9. Per the germline V gene, CDR1 is SGDLS and CDR2 is YYNGEE. The CDR3 sequence is CASSVGLAGVSGETQYF. The DNA for the CDR3 is TGTGCCAGCAGCGTAGGGCTAGCGGGGGTTTCGGGAGAGACCCAGTACTTC.

V and J are TRBV30 and TRBJ2-5; D is undetermined. Per germline, CDR1 GTSNPN and CDR2 SVGIG (reference sequence). Trimming shortened V by 4 bases and J by 5 bases, and 8 bases separated the two germline ends. The CDR3 extends over 11 amino acids. The CDR3 region is CAWTLRETQYF. The CDR3, as DNA: TGTGCCTGGACCCTTCGGGAGACCCAGTACTTC.

The CDR3: CASSFGFLNTEAFF. In nucleotides, the CDR3 is TGCGCCAGCAGCTTCGGTTTCCTGAACACTGAAGCTTTCTTT. The chain combines TRBV5-1 with TRBJ1-1; no reliable D call. The CDR3 is 14 residues long. Germline V gene data show CDR1 as SGHRS and CDR2 as YFSETQ. Deletions cut 2 bases from V and 0 bases from J, with 8 bases between. Full variable domain (outside the CDR3, taken from reference TRBV5-1 and TRBJ1-1): KAGVTQTPRYLIKTRGQQVTLSCSPISGHRSVSWYQQTPGQGLQFLFEYFSETQRNKGNFPGRFSGRQFSNSRSEMNVSTLELGDSALYLCASSFGFLNTEAFFGQGTRLTVV.

The J gene is TRBJ2-7, the V gene TRBV18; D possibly corresponds to TRBD1 (6 bases). Germline V gene sequence: CDR1 KGHSH, CDR2 LQKENI. Trimming removed 3 bases from V and 0 bases from J, with 12 bases in between. The CDR3 totals 15 residues. The CDR3 loop reads CASSPNRVPSYEQYF. The DNA of the CDR3 is TGTGCCAGCTCACCGAACAGGGTTCCCTCCTACGAGCAGTACTTC.

The chain joins TRBV19 to TRBJ1-4; possible D gene TRBD1, 5 bases. The CDR3 is 13 residues long. Germline V gene data show CDR1 as LNHDA and CDR2 as SQIVND (reference sequence). V gave up 6 bases and J gave up 8 bases, with 13 bases separating them. In nucleotides, the CDR3 is TGTGCCAGTAGAAAGGGAGGGGAAGAAAAACTGTTTTTT. Its translation: CASRKGGEEKLFF.

The V call is TRBV7-9, the J call TRBJ1-4; TRBD1 agrees at 7 bases. The germline gives CDR1 SEHNR, CDR2 FQNEAQ (reference sequence). V dropped 7 bases and J dropped 0; count of bases not matched to a gene: 8. The CDR3 totals 16 residues. This CDR3 reads CASNPTGYSTNEKLFF. CDR3 bases: TGTGCCAGCAACCCGACAGGGTATTCAACTAATGAAAAACTGTTTTTT.

This chain links TRBV30 with TRBJ2-7; D might be TRBD1 (6 bases). This CDR3 has 15 amino acids. V shed 0 bases and J shed 0 bases, with 12 bases lying between them. CDR1 and CDR2 (germline): GTSNPN, SVGIG (reference sequence). The CDR3 here is CAWSVGTDSSYEQYF. The CDR3 DNA is TGTGCCTGGAGTGTAGGGACGGACAGCTCCTACGAGCAGTACTTC.

V gene TRBV11-3 combines with J gene TRBJ2-1, with 7 bases identical to TRBD1. Germline V lookup: CDR1 SGHNT, CDR2 YENEEA. The CDR3 has 13 residues. The J segment lost 4 bases and the V segment lost 5 bases, leaving 2 bases of the junction unmatched. DNA for the CDR3: TGTGCCAGCAGCAGGGGGCCTTACAATGAGCAGTTCTTC. Its protein product is CASSRGPYNEQFF.

The chain uses TRBV2 and TRBJ1-5; weak D call: TRBD1 (5 bases). Germline V gives CDR1 SNHLY, CDR2 FYNNEI. V was pared by 2 bases and J by 4 bases, with 12 bases between. This CDR3 has 15 amino acids. The CDR3 DNA reads as TGTGCCAGCAGTGAAATGGGGCCCCTAAATCAGCCCCAGCATTTT. Translation gives CASSEMGPLNQPQHF.

V and J are TRBV19 and TRBJ1-2; maybe TRBD1 (5 bases). CDR3 size: 14 residues. Trimming cost V 5 bases and J 8 bases, with 18 bases left between them. Germline values: CDR1 LNHDA, CDR2 SQIVND (reference sequence). CDR3 region: CASSPQGYDNGYTF. CDR3 bases: TGTGCCAGTAGTCCCCAGGGTTATGACAACGGCTACACCTTC.

J is TRBJ2-2 and V is TRBV23-1; D remains unclear. TRBV23-1 is known as an ORF, though its function is uncertain. V was clipped by 0 bases and J by 4 bases, with 9 bases between them. This CDR3 comprises 15 residues. CDR3 nucleotide sequence: TGCGCCAGCAGTCAATCCTCGACTTTCACCGGGGAGCTGTTTTTT. It translates to CASSQSSTFTGELFF.

The J gene is TRBJ1-3, the V gene TRBV6-5; 8 bases align to TRBD1. J lost 4 bases, V lost 0 bases, and 5 bases had no gene match. CDR3 length equals 16 residues. Germline assignment: CDR1 MNHEY and CDR2 SVGAGI. The CDR3 is CASSYSGQGAGNTIYF. The CDR3 bases are TGTGCCAGCAGTTACTCTGGGCAGGGGGCAGGAAACACCATATATTTT.

This clone was seen once. The CDR3 loop reads CASSSLWTGGAYGYTF. The CDR3 bases are TGCGCCAGCAGCTCTCTCTGGACAGGGGGCGCCTATGGCTACACCTTC. The V and J genes are TRBV5-1 and TRBJ1-2; 11 positions match TRBD1. CDR1 and CDR2 (germline): SGHRS, YFSETQ. The CDR3 runs to 16 residues. Losses at the gene ends were 3 bases for V and 4 bases for J; bases not matched to a gene: 8.

The V and J genes are TRBV24-1 and TRBJ2-1; 7 positions agree with TRBD1. This CDR3 comprises 16 residues. V lost 4 bases to trimming and J lost 4 bases; unmatched junction nucleotides: 9. Germline assignment: CDR1 KGHDR and CDR2 SFDVKD. CDR3 DNA sequence: TGTGCCACCAGTGACTACACCGGGACAGTATACAATGAGCAGTTCTTC. Its protein is CATSDYTGTVYNEQFF.

The chain is built from TRBV23-1 and TRBJ2-7; 8 bases fit TRBD1. TRBV23-1 is placed among ORFs of uncertain function. The CDR3 is 16 amino acids. Trimming removed 0 bases from V and 5 bases from J; junction bases left unmatched: 9. CDR3: CASSQSMSGGRHEQYF. The CDR3 DNA sequence: TGCGCCAGCAGTCAATCGATGTCAGGGGGCCGGCACGAGCAGTACTTC.

This chain links TRBV7-8 with TRBJ1-1; the D gene is possibly TRBD1 (5 bases). The CDR3 totals 15 residues. V lost 2 bases to trimming and J lost 2 bases, with 12 bases between them. Germline-derived CDR1 and CDR2 are SGHVS and FQNEAQ. The CDR3 here is CASSLSDSQNTEAFF. CDR3 in DNA: TGTGCCAGCAGCTTAAGTGACAGTCAAAACACTGAAGCTTTCTTT.

This chain joins TRBV10-1 and TRBJ2-3, with 10 bases lining up with TRBD2. This CDR3 region has 16 residues. The ends lost 2 bases at V and 1 base at J; junction bases unmatched: 3. Germline loops: CDR1 WNHNN, CDR2 SYGVQD (reference sequence). In DNA form, the CDR3 reads TGCGCCAGCAGTGAGCTAGCGGGGGCCCGCACAGATACGCAGTATTTT. Amino acids: CASSELAGARTDTQYF.